A selection of T cell receptor beta chains follows, all from one sample in a study of control samples from healthy donors and cancer patients. Data came from immunoSEQ multiplex PCR; TCRdb stores just in-frame clones and leaves some out. The table has about 34,000 clones, 70% to 90% seen once. The sample was PBMCs. These receptors were obtained from a woman aged 35 to 49 with lung cancer. CDR3s include the opening cysteine and the closing phenylalanine or tryptophan. A D gene is named only where the DNA matches it firmly. The size field is filled for only some rows; it gives once, few, many or a size class.

J,D,size,V,DNA,CDR3
TRBJ1-4,TRBD1,-,TRBV30,TGTGCCTGCAACAGGGGAAGTACTAATGAAAAACTGTTTTTT,CACNRGSTNEKLFF
TRBJ1-3,-,-,TRBV7-2,TGTGCCAGCAGCACCCGTGGAGTGGCTGGAAACACCATATATTTT,CASSTRGVAGNTIYF
TRBJ1-2,-,-,TRBV19,TGTGCCAGTACGGAGGGCGGAAGAGCTAACTATGGCTACACCTTC,CASTEGGRANYGYTF
TRBJ2-5,TRBD2,-,TRBV5-8,TGTGCCAGCAGTTTCTTGACTAGCGGGGCCCAAGAGACCCAGTACTTC,CASSFLTSGAQETQYF
TRBJ1-1,-,-,TRBV9,TGTGCCAGCAGCGTGACAGCCGAGGGCACTGAAGCTTTCTTT,CASSVTAEGTEAFF
TRBJ1-5,-,-,TRBV4-3,TGCGCCAGCAGCCAAGAAAGGGACGGTAATCAGCCCCAGCATTTT,CASSQERDGNQPQHF
TRBJ2-7,TRBD1,-,TRBV28,TGTGCCAGCAGTTTAGCGGTCAGGGGGCCCAAATTCTACGAGCAGTACTTC,CASSLAVRGPKFYEQYF
TRBJ2-7,TRBD2,-,TRBV9,TGTGCCAGCAGCCCTACGACTAGCGGGGGGGCCGGGGAGCAGTACTTC,CASSPTTSGGAGEQYF
TRBJ2-3,TRBD2,-,TRBV13,TGTGCCAGCAGCCCGGGGGCTAGCGGGGGGGCTTCGGATACGCAGTATTTT,CASSPGASGGASDTQYF
TRBJ2-1,-,-,TRBV18,TGTGCCAGCTCACCCGCGCGGAGTGGATCCTACAATGAGCAGTTCTTC,CASSPARSGSYNEQFF
TRBJ1-2,TRBD1,-,TRBV5-6,TGTGCCAGCAGCTTGCCGGACAGGGTGGAAGGCTACACCTTC,CASSLPDRVEGYTF
TRBJ1-1,-,-,TRBV6-5,TGTGCCAGCATCGAGGGGTACGGTCCATCGGCTGAAGCTTTCTTT,CASIEGYGPSAEAFF
TRBJ2-3,TRBD2,-,TRBV6-4,TGTGCCAGCAGTGCTAGCGGGGGCGCAGATACGCAGTATTTT,CASSASGGADTQYF
TRBJ1-6,-,-,TRBV18,TGTGCCAGCTCACGGGACGGAAGAAATTCACCCCTCCACTTT,CASSRDGRNSPLHF
TRBJ1-3,-,-,TRBV11-2,TGTGCCAGCAGCCCTGCAGCCGGAAACACCATATATTTT,CASSPAAGNTIYF
TRBJ2-2,TRBD2,-,TRBV5-4,TGTGCCAGCAGCTCTGGTAGCGGGAAGAACACCGGGGAGCTGTTTTTT,CASSSGSGKNTGELFF
TRBJ2-7,TRBD1,-,TRBV19,TGTGCCAGTAGTCTAAACCTACCCGGGACAGTCGCCTACGAGCAGTACTTC,CASSLNLPGTVAYEQYF
TRBJ1-6,-,-,TRBV28,TGTGCCAGCAGTTTCTCTCAAGCGAGCTCCTATAATTCACCCCTCCACTTT,CASSFSQASSYNSPLHF
TRBJ1-6,-,-,TRBV18,TGTGCCAGCTCACTACAGGAAGATAATTCACCCCTCCACTTT,CASSLQEDNSPLHF
TRBJ2-6,TRBD1,-,TRBV5-1,TGCGCCAGCAGTGAGAGAGGTAGGGGGCGAAACTATGGGGCCAACGTCCTGACTTTC,CASSERGRGRNYGANVLTF
TRBJ1-1,TRBD1,-,TRBV5-6,TGTGCCAGCAGCCCCGACAGGGGGGGCATGAACACTGAAGCTTTCTTT,CASSPDRGGMNTEAFF
TRBJ1-1,-,once,TRBV7-9,TGTGCCAGCAGCTTAACCGGTTCTAGAAGCACTGAAGCTTTCTTT,CASSLTGSRSTEAFF
TRBJ1-1,-,-,TRBV3-1/TRBV3-2,TGTGCCAGCAGCCAAGGACGGACAATGAACACTGAAGCTTTCTTT,CASSQGRTMNTEAFF
TRBJ1-5,-,-,TRBV21-1,TGTGCCAGCAGCAAAGCAGAGGGAGTCAAGCCCCAGCATTTT,CASSKAEGVKPQHF
TRBJ2-7,-,-,TRBV12-2,TGTGCAAGTCGCTCTGGTCGGGGGACCTACGAGCAGTACTTC,CASRSGRGTYEQYF
TRBJ2-3,TRBD2,-,TRBV9,TGTGCCAGCAGCGCGTCCCAGGGAGCGGGGGTAACAGATACGCAGTATTTT,CASSASQGAGVTDTQYF
TRBJ2-5,-,-,TRBV5-6,TGTGCCAGCAGCTGGACGGAGCAAGAGACCCAGTACTTC,CASSWTEQETQYF
TRBJ2-1,-,-,TRBV6-1,TGTGCCAGCAGTGAGACTAAATCGTACAATGAGCAGTTCTTC,CASSETKSYNEQFF
TRBJ2-7,-,-,TRBV6-5,TGTGCCAGCCAAAGGGCAGGCACCGAGCAGTACTTC,CASQRAGTEQYF
TRBJ2-7,-,-,TRBV27,TGTGCCAGCAGTTTAAACCCAGGGAACTACGAGCAGTACTTC,CASSLNPGNYEQYF
TRBJ1-6,TRBD1,-,TRBV3-1/TRBV3-2,TGTGCCAGCAGCCAGACAGGGGGCGGTTCACCCCTCCACTTT,CASSQTGGGSPLHF
TRBJ2-1,TRBD2,-,TRBV28,TGTGCCAGCAGTTTGATCCCTAGCGGGGGGCACTCCTACAATGAGCAGTTCTTC,CASSLIPSGGHSYNEQFF
TRBJ1-1,-,few,TRBV2,TGTGCCAGCAGTGAACAGGGCCGGGACACTGAAGCTTTCTTT,CASSEQGRDTEAFF
TRBJ1-2,-,-,TRBV5-1,TGCGCCAGCAGCCCGGGGTCGGGGGGCATTGGCTACACCTTC,CASSPGSGGIGYTF
TRBJ1-2,TRBD1,-,TRBV5-6,TGTGCCAGCAGCCGGCGGACAGGGGGCGGGTATGGCTACACCTTC,CASSRRTGGGYGYTF
TRBJ2-3,-,-,TRBV5-4,TGTGCCTTATCAGCGGAACTGAGCACAGATACGCAGTATTTT,CALSAELSTDTQYF
TRBJ1-6,-,-,TRBV4-3,TGCGCCAGCAGCCAAGTTGCCAGGGCTTCACCCCTCCACTTT,CASSQVARASPLHF
TRBJ1-2,-,-,TRBV2,TGTGCCAGCAGAGCTTTACAGGCTAACTATGGCTACACCTTC,CASRALQANYGYTF
TRBJ1-2,-,-,TRBV5-6,TGTGCCAGCAGCCAGGTGGGACGGGCCTATGGCTACACCTTC,CASSQVGRAYGYTF
TRBJ2-1,-,-,TRBV11-2,TGTGCCAGCAGCCTTACTGTTCCCAATGAGCAGTTCTTC,CASSLTVPNEQFF
TRBJ1-3,-,-,TRBV5-1,TGCGCCAGCAGCTTAGACGGGCCAACAGCCTCTGGAAACACCATATATTTT,CASSLDGPTASGNTIYF
TRBJ2-1,-,-,TRBV7-2,TGTGCCAGCAGCTTAGCATGGGGAAATGAGCAGTTCTTC,CASSLAWGNEQFF
TRBJ1-1,-,-,TRBV3-1/TRBV3-2,TGTGCCAGCAGCCAAGATGCATCAGGGGACGCTGAAGCTTTCTTT,CASSQDASGDAEAFF
TRBJ2-3,-,-,TRBV30,TGTGCCTGGAGTGGGAGGGGGGGCCTAGGTACGCAGTATTTT,CAWSGRGGLGTQYF
TRBJ2-3,TRBD1,-,TRBV19,TGTGCCAGTAGTAAAGAAACAGGGGCTGTAGATACGCAGTATTTT,CASSKETGAVDTQYF
TRBJ2-1,-,-,TRBV1,TGCACCAGCAGCCAAGATCGAGCGGGGGCTATCAATGAGCAGTTCTTC,CTSSQDRAGAINEQFF
TRBJ1-1,-,-,TRBV9,TGTGCCAGCAGGGGCATGAACACTGAAGCTTTCTTT,CASRGMNTEAFF
TRBJ2-5,-,-,TRBV7-2,TGTGCCATCCTGGGGAGGCCAGGGGAGACCCAGTACTTC,CAILGRPGETQYF